This T cell receptor beta chain was sequenced for a study of T cell responses to AZD1222 COVID-19 vaccine. Pooled samples include second doses given at about 4 or 12 weeks. Assay: immunoSEQ multiplex PCR; the TCRdb copy retains only in-frame clones and omits some. This table holds tens of thousands of clones, approximately 90% found once. Details on this clone: Its matching antigen is unknown.

Study findings and constraints: Donor demographics were predominantly white British with a female majority; clonal diversity may be underestimated.

Germline V gene sequence: CDR1 MNHEY, CDR2 SVGAGI. CDR3 length equals 15 residues. Trimming shortened V by 10 bases and J by 4 bases, and 19 bases separated the two germline ends. The source is an adult who received the AZD1222 COVID-19 vaccine. The rearrangement uses TRBV6-5 and TRBJ2-2; possible D gene TRBD2, 5 bases. Sample: peripheral blood, taken 28 days after the second AZD1222 dose. This CDR3 is CAIFVYEGSTGELFF. CDR3 bases: TGTGCCATCTTTGTCTACGAAGGGAGCACCGGGGAGCTGTTTTTT.